This T cell receptor (beta chain) derives from a study of tissue T cells after allogeneic stem cell transplantation. Germline CDR1 SGHVS, CDR2 FNYEAQ. This CDR3 region has 14 residues. V was shortened by 7 bases and J by 3 bases, with 16 bases between the two germline ends. Profiling relied on immunoSEQ multiplex PCR, and the TCRdb table lists in-frame clones only, not all of them. The sample carries some 7,900 clones, around 78% recorded once. This TCR derives from a male patient older than 55 with steroid-refractory graft-versus-host disease after an allogeneic stem cell transplant. Some T cells could come from the graft donor. This material consisted of skin, taken at autopsy. The gene calls are TRBV7-6 and TRBJ2-7; D not resolved. CDR3: CASTYRADGYEQYF. DNA of the CDR3: TGTGCCAGCACCTACCGGGCGGATGGCTACGAGCAGTACTTC. The full variable domain, rest sourced from reference TRBV7-6 and TRBJ2-7, is GAGVSQSPRYKVTKRGQDVALRCDPISGHVSLYWYRQALGQGPEFLTYFNYEAQQDKSGLPNDRFSAERPEGSISTLTIQRTEQRDSAMYRCASTYRADGYEQYFGPGTRLTVT.